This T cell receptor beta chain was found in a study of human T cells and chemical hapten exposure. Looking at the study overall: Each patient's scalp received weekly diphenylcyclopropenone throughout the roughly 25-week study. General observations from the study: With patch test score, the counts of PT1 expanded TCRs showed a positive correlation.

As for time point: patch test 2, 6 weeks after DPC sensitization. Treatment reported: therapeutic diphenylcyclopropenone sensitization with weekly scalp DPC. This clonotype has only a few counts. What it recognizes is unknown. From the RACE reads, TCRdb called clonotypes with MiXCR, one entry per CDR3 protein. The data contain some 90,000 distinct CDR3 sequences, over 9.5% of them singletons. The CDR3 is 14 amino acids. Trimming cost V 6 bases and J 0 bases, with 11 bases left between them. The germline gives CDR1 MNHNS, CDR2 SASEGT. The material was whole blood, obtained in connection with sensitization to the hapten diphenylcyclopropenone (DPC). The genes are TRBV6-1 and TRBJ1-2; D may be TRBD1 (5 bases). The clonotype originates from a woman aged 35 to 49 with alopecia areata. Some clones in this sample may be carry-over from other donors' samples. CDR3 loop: CASSQGEANYGYTF. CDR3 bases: TGTGCCAGCAGCCAGGGTGAGGCTAACTATGGCTACACCTTC.